This TCR beta chain comes out of a study of shared clonotypes between healthy human individuals. For this clone: The same CDR3 also results from other DNA sequences found in this sample.

CDR1 and CDR2 from the germline V gene are SGHAT and FQNNGV. The V segment lost 5 bases and the J segment 9 bases; nucleotides outside the gene matches: 7. This CDR3 contains 14 residues. Per the original methods: Junction-only immunoSEQ data arrived without quality scores, meaning filtering differed. Repertoires were generated with immunoSEQ multiplex PCR, while TCRdb's copy carries only in-frame clones and drops some. That table supplies the V and J calls and clone size; D and trimming were determined from the DNA. The sample lists roughly 1,100,000 clones, about 74% occurring once. The sample was memory CD4+ T cells sorted from blood. As for subset: CD45RA-negative fraction. This clonotype was sampled from a young man in good health. The chain combines TRBV11-2 with TRBJ1-6; TRBD1 aligns across 7 bases. The CDR3 coding sequence is TGTGCCAGCAGCCTCCAGGGGGGGGGTTCACCCCTCCACTTT. This sequence encodes CASSLQGGGSPLHF. The variable domain in full, completed from reference TRBV11-2 and TRBJ1-6, reads EAGVAQSPRYKIIEKRQSVAFWCNPISGHATLYWYQQILGQGPKLLIQFQNNGVVDDSQLPKDRFSAERLKGVDSTLKIQPAKLEDSAVYLCASSLQGGGSPLHFGNGTRLTVT.